One sample yielded the 18 T cell receptor beta chains listed below, sequenced in a study of blood T cell repertoires in COVID-19. TCRdb keeps only in-frame clones here, not all; method: immunoSEQ multiplex PCR. The sample holds some 42,000 clones; roughly 87% are singletons and the top ten take approximately 7.3%. Source material: peripheral blood. All receptors come from a human donor in a cohort sampled during active COVID-19.

This CDR3 is CASSLIQGKETQYF. For the CDR3, the DNA is TGTGCCAGCAGCTTAATTCAGGGGAAAGAGACCCAGTACTTC. J is TRBJ2-5 and V is TRBV7-2, with a tentative D call TRBD1 (6 bases). The CDR3 covers 14 residues. The germline V gene has CDR1 SGHTA and CDR2 FQGNSA. V was trimmed by 2 bases and J by 3 bases, leaving 10 bases between them.

The chain uses TRBV19 and TRBJ2-7; D is perhaps TRBD1 (6 bases). Germline V gene lookup returns CDR1 LNHDA and CDR2 SQIVND (reference sequence). This CDR3 has 13 residues. Between the trimmed V and J ends, which lost 6 bases and 2 bases, there was a span of 11 bases. This CDR3 is CASSTGYAYEQYF. DNA for the CDR3: TGTGCCAGTAGCACAGGGTATGCCTACGAGCAGTACTTC.

In this sample, this clone turned up once. J is TRBJ2-7 and V is TRBV11-2; possible D gene TRBD2, 6 bases. Trimming removed 2 bases from V and 7 bases from J, with 15 bases in between. The CDR3 sequence is 14 residues long. Germline-derived CDR1 and CDR2 are SGHAT and FQNNGV. The CDR3 is CASSLLRAAGEQYF. The CDR3 region has the DNA TGTGCCAGCAGCTTATTACGGGCGGCGGGAGAGCAGTACTTC.

The chain employs TRBV6-6 and TRBJ2-5, with 8 nucleotides matching TRBD1. The germline V gene encodes CDR1 MNHNY and CDR2 SVGAGI (reference sequence). The CDR3 contains 13 residues. The ends lost 5 bases at V and 7 bases at J; junction bases unmatched: 6. The chain's CDR3 is CASSTGGKGTQYF. The CDR3, as DNA: TGTGCCAGCAGTACAGGGGGGAAAGGGACCCAGTACTTC.

The chain combines TRBV10-2 with TRBJ2-2, with TRBD2 identical over 9 bases. The CDR3 runs to 15 residues. With 6 bases clipped from V and 4 bases from J, the junction kept 6 bases outside the gene matches. CDR1 and CDR2 from the germline V gene are WSHSY and SAAADI. The CDR3 protein is CASRPGTSSTGELFF. The CDR3 nucleotides read TGCGCCAGCAGGCCCGGGACTAGCAGCACCGGGGAGCTGTTTTTT.

This chain's CDR3 is CASSLVGTSGQETQYF. The CDR3 DNA is TGCGCCAGCAGCTTGGTCGGGACTAGCGGGCAAGAGACCCAGTACTTC. V usage is TRBV5-1 and J usage is TRBJ2-5, with 12 bases that match TRBD2. The CDR3 is made up of 16 amino acids. Germline-derived CDR1 and CDR2 are SGHRS and YFSETQ. V lost 0 bases to trimming and J lost 2 bases; unmatched junction nucleotides: 2.

The chain links TRBV3-1 (or the pseudogene TRBV3-2) to TRBJ1-1, with TRBD1 as a possible D gene (5 bases). Germline loops: CDR1 LGHDT, CDR2 YNNKEL (reference sequence). CDR3 length: 15 residues. V shed 1 base and J shed 1 base, with 10 bases lying between them. CDR3 region: CASSQVTDRNTEAFF. CDR3 coding DNA: TGTGCCAGCAGCCAAGTTACAGACAGGAACACTGAAGCTTTCTTT.

The rearrangement uses TRBV7-2 and TRBJ1-1, with unresolved D. Per the germline V gene, CDR1 is SGHTA and CDR2 is FQGNSA. Trimming pared 2 bases from V and 0 bases from J, leaving 7 bases between. This CDR3 is 14 amino acids long. Written as DNA, the CDR3 is TGTGCCAGCAGCTTACACCAGATGAACACTGAAGCTTTCTTT. Its translation: CASSLHQMNTEAFF.

This clone has only one observation. This chain joins TRBV6-1 and TRBJ2-4; D might be TRBD1 (6 bases). CDR1 MNHNS and CDR2 SASEGT come from the germline V gene. This CDR3 comprises 14 residues. V was pared by 2 bases and J by 6 bases, with 11 bases between. The CDR3 DNA reads TGTGCCAGCAGTGAACAGGGGTTGGGAAACATTCAGTACTTC. Translating it yields CASSEQGLGNIQYF.

The J gene is TRBJ2-3, the V gene TRBV13; D is uncertain. Germline V lookup: CDR1 PRHDT, CDR2 FYEKMQ (reference sequence). V was clipped by 7 bases and J by 6 bases, with 11 bases between them. CDR3 length equals 12 residues. The CDR3 coding sequence is TGTGCCAGCACCCTTAGTAAGGATACGCAGTATTTT. Translation: CASTLSKDTQYF.

The V and J genes are TRBV7-9 and TRBJ1-2, with unresolved D. The CDR3 sequence is 14 residues long. V shed 4 bases and J shed 10 bases, with 19 bases lying between them. Germline CDR1 and CDR2: SEHNR and FQNEAQ (reference sequence). Written as DNA, the CDR3 is TGTGCCAGCAGCTCCAGCCCTACGGGTCGCGACTACACCTTC. This encodes CASSSSPTGRDYTF.

V gene TRBV4-2 combines with J gene TRBJ2-1; maybe TRBD1 (6 bases). Germline CDR1 and CDR2: LGHNA and YNFKEQ. V shed 2 bases and J shed 8 bases, with 22 bases lying between them. The CDR3 has 17 amino acids. Written as DNA, the CDR3 is TGTGCCAGCAGCCAAAATGCAGGGACACCGAATGGGCATGAGCAGTTCTTC. It is translated as CASSQNAGTPNGHEQFF.

In the case of this clone: Germline is not matched at one junction end, which may reflect a read error. This chain connects TRBV6-5 to TRBJ1-5; D uncertain. This CDR3 has 14 residues. Germline-derived CDR1 and CDR2 are MNHEY and SVGAGI. The CDR3 coding sequence is TGTGCCACCAGTAGGGAGGCCGGGAATCAGCCCCAGCATTTT. It encodes CATSREAGNQPQHF.

This clone was counted once. The chain links TRBV30 to TRBJ1-6; D is perhaps TRBD1 (6 bases). V gave up 3 bases and J gave up 1 base, with 13 bases separating them. CDR1 GTSNPN and CDR2 SVGIG come from the germline V gene (reference sequence). This CDR3 contains 16 residues. CDR3 DNA: TGTGCCTGGAGGGTCGGGGGGGCTTCCTATAATTCACCCCTCCACTTT. This codes for CAWRVGGASYNSPLHF.

The CDR3 is CASSPQPSKNYGYTF. CDR3 bases: TGTGCCAGCTCACCACAGCCGTCCAAGAACTATGGCTACACCTTC. The J gene is TRBJ1-2, the V gene TRBV18; D gene ambiguous. The CDR3 is 15 amino acids. Germline V gives CDR1 KGHSH, CDR2 LQKENI. Trimming took off 1 base at V and 2 bases at J, with 11 bases between the two ends.

The J gene is TRBJ2-3, the V gene TRBV5-1; maybe TRBD2 (5 bases). Germline CDR1 SGHRS, CDR2 YFSETQ. The V gene lost 0 bases and the J gene lost 2 bases, with 13 bases spanning the gap. The CDR3 runs to 16 residues. The CDR3 region is CASSLGPGLPTDTQYF. CDR3 nucleotide sequence: TGCGCCAGCAGCTTGGGGCCCGGACTCCCCACAGATACGCAGTATTTT.

The rearrangement uses TRBV5-5 and TRBJ2-2, with D tentatively TRBD2 (6 bases). Germline lookup yields CDR1 SGHKS and CDR2 YYEKEE (reference sequence). Trimming left V 2 bases short and J 2 bases short, with 13 bases between. CDR3 length equals 16 residues. The CDR3 DNA follows: TGTGCCAGCAGCTTCACTAACGCGGGAAACACCGGGGAGCTGTTTTTT. Translating it yields CASSFTNAGNTGELFF.

The rearrangement joins TRBV28 to TRBJ2-2; D not certain. Trimming left V 6 bases short and J 2 bases short, with 10 bases between. CDR1 MDHEN and CDR2 SYDVKM come from the germline V gene. The CDR3 runs to 14 residues. CDR3 DNA: TGTGCCAGCAGGAATCGACAAAACACCGGGGAGCTGTTTTTT. Its protein product is CASRNRQNTGELFF.